This paragraph covers one TCR beta chain sequence. What it recognizes is unknown. This entry is derived from a study of blood T cells in healthy people across ages. Study findings and constraints: Because donor CMV status was unknown, expanded clonotype changes were possibly confounded.

The authors drew roughly 9.8 milliliters of peripheral blood from each donor. Isolation yielded PBMCs, at least 7 million per sample, in every case. Next came a second PCR, run for about 6 to 11 cycles, which used a sample-barcoded 5' primer along with a J-beta primer mix. All samples yielded 3 million or more CDR3-containing paired-end reads. In TCRdb, the 5' RACE reads were re-called with MiXCR into one record per CDR3 protein. The sample carries hundreds of thousands of distinct CDR3 sequences, around 38% recorded once. Germline loops: CDR1 MNHEY, CDR2 SMNVEV (reference sequence). CDR3 length equals 15 residues. Trimming took off 7 bases at V and 4 bases at J, with 16 bases between the two ends.

Input material: blood. The clonotype was recovered from a man older than 75 in good health. This sequence joins TRBV27 and TRBJ2-2; a weak D match, TRBD2 (6 bases). This chain's CDR3 is CASTWSRGGTGELFF. CDR3 nucleotide sequence: TGTGCCAGCACATGGTCGCGGGGCGGCACCGGGGAGCTGTTTTTT.